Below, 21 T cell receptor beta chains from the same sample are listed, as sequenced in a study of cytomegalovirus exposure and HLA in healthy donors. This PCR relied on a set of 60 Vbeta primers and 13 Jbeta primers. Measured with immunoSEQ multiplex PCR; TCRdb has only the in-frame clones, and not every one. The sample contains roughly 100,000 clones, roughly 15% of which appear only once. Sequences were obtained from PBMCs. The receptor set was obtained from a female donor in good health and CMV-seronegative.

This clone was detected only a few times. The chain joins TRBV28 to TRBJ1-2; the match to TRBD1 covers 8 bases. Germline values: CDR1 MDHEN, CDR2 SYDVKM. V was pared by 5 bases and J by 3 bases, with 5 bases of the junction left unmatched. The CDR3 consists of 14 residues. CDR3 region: CASSNQGADYGYTF. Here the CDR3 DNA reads TGTGCCAGCAGTAACCAGGGGGCGGACTATGGCTACACCTTC.

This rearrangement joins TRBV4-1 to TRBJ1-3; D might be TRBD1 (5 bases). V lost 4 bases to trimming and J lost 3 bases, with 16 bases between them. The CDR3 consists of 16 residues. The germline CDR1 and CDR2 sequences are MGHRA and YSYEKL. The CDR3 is CASSRQEVGGGNTIYF. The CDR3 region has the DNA TGCGCCAGCAGCCGACAAGAAGTCGGGGGTGGAAACACCATATATTTT.

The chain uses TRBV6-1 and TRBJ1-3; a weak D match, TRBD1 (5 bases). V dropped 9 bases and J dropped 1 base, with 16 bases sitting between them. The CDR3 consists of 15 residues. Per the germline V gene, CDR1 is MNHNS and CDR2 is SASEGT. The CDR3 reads CASYQIGTSGNTIYF. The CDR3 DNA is TGTGCCAGTTATCAGATTGGGACTTCTGGAAACACCATATATTTT.

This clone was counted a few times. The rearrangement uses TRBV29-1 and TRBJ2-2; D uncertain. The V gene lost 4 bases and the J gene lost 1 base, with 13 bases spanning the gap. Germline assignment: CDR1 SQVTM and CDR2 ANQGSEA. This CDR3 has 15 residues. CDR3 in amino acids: CSVVPGRRNTGELFF. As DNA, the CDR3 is TGCAGCGTTGTACCGGGTAGAAGGAACACCGGGGAGCTGTTTTTT.

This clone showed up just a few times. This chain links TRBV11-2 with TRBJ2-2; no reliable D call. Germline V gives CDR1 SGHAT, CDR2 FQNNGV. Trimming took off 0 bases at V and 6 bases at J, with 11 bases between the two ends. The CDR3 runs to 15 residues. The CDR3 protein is CASSLDHTRAGELFF. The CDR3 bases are TGTGCCAGCAGCTTAGATCACACACGGGCCGGGGAGCTGTTTTTT.

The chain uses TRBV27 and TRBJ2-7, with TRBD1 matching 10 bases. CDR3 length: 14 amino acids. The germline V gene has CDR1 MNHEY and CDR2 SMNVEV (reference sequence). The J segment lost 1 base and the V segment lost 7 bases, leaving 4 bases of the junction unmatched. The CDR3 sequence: CASTRTGGSYEQYF. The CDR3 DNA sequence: TGTGCCAGCACCCGGACAGGGGGATCCTACGAGCAGTACTTC.

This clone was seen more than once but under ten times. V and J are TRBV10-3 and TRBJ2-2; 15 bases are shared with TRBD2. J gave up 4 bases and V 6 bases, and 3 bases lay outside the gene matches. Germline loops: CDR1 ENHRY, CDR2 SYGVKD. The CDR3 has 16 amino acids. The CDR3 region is CAISGLAGGLTGELFF. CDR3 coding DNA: TGTGCCATCAGCGGACTAGCGGGGGGGCTCACCGGGGAGCTGTTTTTT.

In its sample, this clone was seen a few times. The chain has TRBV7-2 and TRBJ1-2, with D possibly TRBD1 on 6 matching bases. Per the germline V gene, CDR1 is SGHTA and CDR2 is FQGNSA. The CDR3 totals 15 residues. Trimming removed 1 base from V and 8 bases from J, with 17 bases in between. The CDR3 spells CASSLVRDRGAGYTF. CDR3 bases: TGTGCCAGCAGCTTAGTCAGGGATCGGGGGGCGGGCTACACCTTC. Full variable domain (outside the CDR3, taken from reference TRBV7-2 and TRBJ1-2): GAGVSQSPSNKVTEKGKDVELRCDPISGHTALYWYRQSLGQGLEFLIYFQGNSAPDKSGLPSDRFSAERTGGSVSTLTIQRTQQEDSAVYLCASSLVRDRGAGYTFGSGTRLTVV.

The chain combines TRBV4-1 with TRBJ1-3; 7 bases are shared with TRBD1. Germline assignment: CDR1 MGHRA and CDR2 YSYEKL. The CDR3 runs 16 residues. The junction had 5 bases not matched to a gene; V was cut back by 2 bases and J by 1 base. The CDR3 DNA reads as TGCGCCAGCAGCCAACTTACGACAGGGTCTGGAAACACCATATATTTT. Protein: CASSQLTTGSGNTIYF.

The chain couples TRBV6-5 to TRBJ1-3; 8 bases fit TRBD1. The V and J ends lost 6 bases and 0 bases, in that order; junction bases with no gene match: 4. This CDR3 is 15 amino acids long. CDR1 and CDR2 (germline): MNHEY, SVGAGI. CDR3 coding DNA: TGTGCCAGCAGATTCACAGGGGGCTCTGGAAACACCATATATTTT. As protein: CASRFTGGSGNTIYF.

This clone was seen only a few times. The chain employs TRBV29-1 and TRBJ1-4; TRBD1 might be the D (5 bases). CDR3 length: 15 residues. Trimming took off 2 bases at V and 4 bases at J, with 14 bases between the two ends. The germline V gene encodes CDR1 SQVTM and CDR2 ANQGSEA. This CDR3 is CSVEPLTAYNEKLFF. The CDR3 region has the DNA TGCAGCGTTGAACCCTTGACAGCCTATAATGAAAAACTGTTTTTT.

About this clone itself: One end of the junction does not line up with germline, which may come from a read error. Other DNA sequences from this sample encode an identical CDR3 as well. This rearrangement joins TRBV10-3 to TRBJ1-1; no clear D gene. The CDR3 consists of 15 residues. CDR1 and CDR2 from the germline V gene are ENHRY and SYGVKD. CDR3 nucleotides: TGTGCCATCAGCGAGTTGGCAGGCCTTGACACTGAAGCTTTCTTT. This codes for CAISELAGLDTEAFF.

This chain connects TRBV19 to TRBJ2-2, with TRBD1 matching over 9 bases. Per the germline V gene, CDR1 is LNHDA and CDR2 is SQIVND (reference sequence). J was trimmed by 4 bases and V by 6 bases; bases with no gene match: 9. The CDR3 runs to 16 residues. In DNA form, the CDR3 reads TGTGCCAGTAGAAGAAGGGGACAGGGACGCACCGGGGAGCTGTTTTTT. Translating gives CASRRRGQGRTGELFF.

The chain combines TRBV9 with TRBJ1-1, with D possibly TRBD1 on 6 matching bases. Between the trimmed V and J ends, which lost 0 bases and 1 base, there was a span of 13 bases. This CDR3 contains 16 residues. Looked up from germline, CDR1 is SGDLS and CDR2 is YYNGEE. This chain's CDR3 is CASSVGPDSRNTEAFF. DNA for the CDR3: TGTGCCAGCAGCGTAGGTCCGGACAGCAGGAACACTGAAGCTTTCTTT.

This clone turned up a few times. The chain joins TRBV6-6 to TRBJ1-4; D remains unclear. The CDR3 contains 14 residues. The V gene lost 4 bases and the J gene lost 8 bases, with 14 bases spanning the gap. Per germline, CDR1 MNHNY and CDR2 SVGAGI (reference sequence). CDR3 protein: CASSWARRSEKLFF. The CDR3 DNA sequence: TGTGCCAGCAGTTGGGCCCGACGGTCCGAAAAACTGTTTTTT.

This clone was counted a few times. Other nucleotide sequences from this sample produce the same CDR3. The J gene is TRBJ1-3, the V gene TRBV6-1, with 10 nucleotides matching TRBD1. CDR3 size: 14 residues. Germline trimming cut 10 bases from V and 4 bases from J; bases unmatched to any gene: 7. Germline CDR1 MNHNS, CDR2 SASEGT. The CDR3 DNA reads TGTGCCACCGGGACAGGGGCTTCCGGAAACACCATATATTTT. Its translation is CATGTGASGNTIYF.

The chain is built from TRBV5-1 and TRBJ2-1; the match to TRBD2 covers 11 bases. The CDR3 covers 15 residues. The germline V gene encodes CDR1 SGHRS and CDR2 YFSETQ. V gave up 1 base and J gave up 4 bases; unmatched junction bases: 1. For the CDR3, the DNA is TGCGCCAGCAGCTTGACTAGCGGGGGTTACAATGAGCAGTTCTTC. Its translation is CASSLTSGGYNEQFF.

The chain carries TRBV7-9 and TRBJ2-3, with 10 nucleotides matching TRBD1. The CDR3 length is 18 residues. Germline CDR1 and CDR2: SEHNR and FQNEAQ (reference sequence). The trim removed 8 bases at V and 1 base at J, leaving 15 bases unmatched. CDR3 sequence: CASDGKSDRGQGTDTQYF. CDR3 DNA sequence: TGTGCCAGCGACGGAAAATCCGACAGGGGGCAAGGCACAGATACGCAGTATTTT.

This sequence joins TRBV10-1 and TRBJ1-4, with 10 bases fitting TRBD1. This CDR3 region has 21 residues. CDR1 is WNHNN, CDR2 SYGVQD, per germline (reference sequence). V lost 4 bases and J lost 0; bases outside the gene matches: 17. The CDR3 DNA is TGCGCCAGCAGTGGGCCGACGTGGGACAGGGGTTCGGAGGCAACTAATGAAAAACTGTTTTTT. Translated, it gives CASSGPTWDRGSEATNEKLFF.

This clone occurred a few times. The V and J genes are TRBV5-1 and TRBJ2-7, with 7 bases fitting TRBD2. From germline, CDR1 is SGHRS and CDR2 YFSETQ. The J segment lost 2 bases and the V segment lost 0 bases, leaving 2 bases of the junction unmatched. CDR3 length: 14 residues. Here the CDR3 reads CASSLAGGAYEQYF. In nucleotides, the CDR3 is TGCGCCAGCAGCTTGGCGGGGGGAGCCTACGAGCAGTACTTC.

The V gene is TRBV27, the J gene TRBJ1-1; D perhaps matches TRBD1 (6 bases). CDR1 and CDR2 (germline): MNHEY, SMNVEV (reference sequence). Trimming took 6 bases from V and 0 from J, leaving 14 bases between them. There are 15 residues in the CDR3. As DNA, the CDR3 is TGTGCCAGCAGGACGAGGACAGCCTTGAACACTGAAGCTTTCTTT. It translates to CASRTRTALNTEAFF.